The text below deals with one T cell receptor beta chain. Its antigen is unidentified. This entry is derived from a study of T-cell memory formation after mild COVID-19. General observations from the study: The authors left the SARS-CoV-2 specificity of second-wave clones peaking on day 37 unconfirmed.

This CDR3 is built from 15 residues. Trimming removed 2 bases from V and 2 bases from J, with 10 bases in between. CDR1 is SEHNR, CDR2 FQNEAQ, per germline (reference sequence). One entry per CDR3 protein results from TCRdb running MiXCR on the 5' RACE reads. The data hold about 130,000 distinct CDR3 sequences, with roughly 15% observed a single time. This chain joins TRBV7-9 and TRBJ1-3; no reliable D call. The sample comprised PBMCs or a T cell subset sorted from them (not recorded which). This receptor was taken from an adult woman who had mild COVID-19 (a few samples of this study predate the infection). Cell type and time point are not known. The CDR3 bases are TGTGCCAGCAGCTTACGGTCTGGGCCTGGAAACACCATATATTTT. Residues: CASSLRSGPGNTIYF. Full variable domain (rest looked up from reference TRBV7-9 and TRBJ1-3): DTGVSQNPRHKITKRGQNVTFRCDPISEHNRLYWYRQTLGQGPEFLTYFQNEAQLEKSRLLSDRFSAERPKGSFSTLEIQRTEQGDSAMYLCASSLRSGPGNTIYFGEGSWLTVV.